Shown below are 20 T cell receptor beta chains from a single sample sequenced in a study of T-cell reconstitution after alpha-beta-depleted transplantation in children. The authors prepared the TCRbeta library with unique molecular identifiers. TCRdb re-derived calls from the PCR reads in MiXCR, one entry per CDR3 protein. This sample has almost 20,000 distinct CDR3 sequences, with 10% to 15% found just once. This sample comprised PBMCs, mostly from graft donor cells, obtained 60 days after TCRalphabeta/CD19-depleted stem cell transplant. These receptors all stem from a female patient aged 2 to 10 who had a stem cell transplant for congenital amegakaryocytic thrombocytopenia, so the T cells may come from the graft donor.

In its sample, this clonotype is medium-sized. The chain joins TRBV20-1 to TRBJ2-2; no clear D. CDR3 size: 12 residues. Germline values: CDR1 DFQATT, CDR2 SNEGSKA (reference sequence). Trimming cost V 5 bases and J 4 bases, with 8 bases left between them. CDR3 sequence: CSAGPGTGELFF. The CDR3 nucleotides are TGCAGTGCTGGGCCGGGCACCGGGGAGCTGTTTTTT.

At least ten counts were recorded for this clonotype. V and J are TRBV7-2 and TRBJ2-5; D unresolved. The V end was cut by 5 bases, the J end by 5 bases, with 15 bases between. Germline CDR1 reads SGHTA; CDR2 reads FQGNSA. CDR3 length: 14 amino acids. The chain's CDR3 is CASSPWSSRETQYF. Here the CDR3 DNA reads TGTGCCAGCAGCCCCTGGAGCTCGAGGGAGACCCAGTACTTC. The full variable domain, rest sourced from reference TRBV7-2 and TRBJ2-5, is GAGVSQSPSNKVTEKGKDVELRCDPISGHTALYWYRQSLGQGLEFLIYFQGNSAPDKSGLPSDRFSAERTGGSVSTLTIQRTQQEDSAVYLCASSPWSSRETQYFGPGTRLLVL.

This clonotype was counted at least ten times. The chain recombines TRBV18 with TRBJ1-4, with 7 bases fitting TRBD1. With V trimmed by 1 base and J by 8 bases, 4 bases remained unmatched. The CDR3 consists of 14 residues. Looked up from germline, CDR1 is KGHSH and CDR2 is LQKENI. This CDR3 reads CASSPQGAGEKLFF. CDR3 sequence (DNA): TGTGCCAGCTCACCACAGGGGGCCGGAGAAAAACTGTTTTTT. The entire variable domain, with the rest obtained from reference TRBV18 and TRBJ1-4, is as follows: NAGVMQNPRHLVRRRGQEARLRCSPMKGHSHVYWYRQLPEEGLKFMVYLQKENIIDESGMPKERFSAEFPKEGPSILRIQQVVRGDSAAYFCASSPQGAGEKLFFGSGTQLSVL.

This clonotype was found many times. V usage is TRBV5-1 and J usage is TRBJ2-1; 11 bases match TRBD2. The CDR3 extends over 14 amino acids. With 0 bases clipped from V and 10 bases from J, the junction kept 3 bases outside the gene matches. In germline, CDR1 is SGHRS, CDR2 YFSETQ. The CDR3 reads CASSLELAGVEQFF. As DNA, the CDR3 is TGCGCCAGCAGCTTGGAACTAGCGGGAGTGGAGCAGTTCTTC.

With regard to this clonotype: One base away lies a much larger clone, so this may be a sequencing read error. The V and J genes are TRBV5-1 and TRBJ2-5, with TRBD2 matching over 9 bases. The last part of the DNA fits TRBJ2-1 better; the J call may be wrong. The CDR3 sequence is 16 residues long. Germline V CDR1 and CDR2: SGHRS, YFSETQ. In DNA form, the CDR3 reads TGCGCCAGCAGCAGGGGAGGAGCGGGAGGTGGAGAGACCCAGTTCTTC. Protein: CASSRGGAGGGETQFF.

This clonotype was seen repeatedly, ten times or more. The genes are TRBV3-1 and TRBJ2-7, with a possible D match to TRBD1 (7 bases). Germline V CDR1 and CDR2: LGHDT, YNNKEL (reference sequence). The CDR3 length is 15 residues. Trimming cost V 1 base and J 3 bases, with 13 bases left between them. The CDR3, as DNA: TGTGCCAGCAGCCAAGGGGCGCAGGGGGGCTACGAGCAGTACTTC. It is translated as CASSQGAQGGYEQYF.

The DNA of the CDR3 is TGCAGTGCTAGGATTCAGGGTACCAAAGCTTTCTTT. It encodes CSARIQGTKAFF. The chain combines TRBV20-1 with TRBJ1-1, with D perhaps TRBD1 (5 bases). V lost 3 bases and J 9 bases, leaving 14 bases between the germline ends. Per the germline V gene, CDR1 is DFQATT and CDR2 is SNEGSKA (reference sequence). This CDR3 spans 12 amino acids.

This clonotype was detected many times. The chain recombines TRBV5-5 with TRBJ1-1, with D perhaps TRBD1 (5 bases). This CDR3 has 14 amino acids. V was cut by 0 bases and J by 10 bases, with 16 bases left in between. CDR1 and CDR2 from the germline V gene are SGHKS and YYEKEE (reference sequence). The CDR3 sequence is CASSLVAGWDGAFF. CDR3 sequence (DNA): TGTGCCAGCAGCTTGGTTGCAGGGTGGGACGGAGCTTTCTTT. Drawing the rest from reference TRBV5-5 and TRBJ1-1, the complete variable domain is DAGVTQSPTHLIKTRGQQVTLRCSPISGHKSVSWYQQVLGQGPQFIFQYYEKEERGRGNFPDRFSARQFPNYSSELNVNALLLGDSALYLCASSLVAGWDGAFFGQGTRLTVV.

This clonotype occurred many times. The chain couples TRBV20-1 to TRBJ1-1, with 8 bases lining up with TRBD1. Germline V lookup: CDR1 DFQATT, CDR2 SNEGSKA (reference sequence). The CDR3 totals 10 residues. CDR3 amino acids: CITGGTEAFF. The CDR3 DNA sequence: TGCATTACAGGGGGCACTGAAGCTTTCTTT.

This clonotype was counted ten times or more. The chain carries TRBV5-1 and TRBJ1-5; no reliable D call. The V and J ends lost 4 bases and 3 bases respectively, with 8 bases between them. Germline V gene data show CDR1 as SGHRS and CDR2 as YFSETQ. This CDR3 comprises 13 residues. The CDR3 loop reads CASSTSSNQPQHF. The CDR3 nucleotides read TGCGCCAGCAGCACCAGTTCCAATCAGCCCCAGCATTTT.

This clonotype was seen a few times. The chain links TRBV28 to TRBJ2-7; D is perhaps TRBD1 (6 bases). The CDR3 covers 14 residues. Trimming took off 6 bases at V and 0 bases at J, with 12 bases between the two ends. Germline values: CDR1 MDHEN, CDR2 SYDVKM. The DNA for the CDR3 is TGTGCCAGCAGGCCCCCGGACAGCTCCTACGAGCAGTACTTC. It specifies CASRPPDSSYEQYF.

This clonotype was seen many times. The rearrangement joins TRBV7-9 to TRBJ2-7; no clear D gene. The germline V gene encodes CDR1 SEHNR and CDR2 FQNEAQ (reference sequence). The CDR3 runs to 12 residues. Trimming took 5 bases from V and 4 from J, leaving 9 bases between them. The CDR3 DNA reads as TGTGCCAGCAGCCCAAGGGATTACGAGCAGTACTTC. This encodes CASSPRDYEQYF.

There are many counts of this clonotype. The chain couples TRBV7-2 to TRBJ1-2; D unclear. Germline V gene data show CDR1 as SGHTA and CDR2 as FQGNSA. The CDR3 is 16 amino acids. The germline V and J ends were trimmed by 1 base and 3 bases, with 15 bases remaining between them. The CDR3 sequence: CASSLVWDPPDYGYTF. CDR3 DNA sequence: TGTGCCAGCAGCTTAGTCTGGGATCCGCCGGACTATGGCTACACCTTC.

This clonotype was recorded many times. This rearrangement joins TRBV3-1 to TRBJ2-7; D unresolved. CDR3 size: 12 residues. Germline loops: CDR1 LGHDT, CDR2 YNNKEL (reference sequence). V dropped 5 bases and J dropped 5 bases, with 10 bases sitting between them. CDR3 sequence (DNA): TGTGCCAGCAGCTACAAGGGAAACGAGCAGTACTTC. The encoded protein is CASSYKGNEQYF.

This clonotype was recorded many times. The chain uses TRBV12-3 or TRBV12-4 and TRBJ1-2; 9 bases agree with TRBD1. The length of the CDR3 is 14 residues. Unmatched junction bases numbered 9, after V lost 5 bases and J lost 8 bases. CDR3: CASSLSRTGDGYTF. The CDR3 DNA follows: TGTGCCAGCAGTCTCTCCCGGACAGGGGACGGCTACACCTTC.

V is TRBV30 and J is TRBJ2-5; 7 bases align to TRBD1. The germline V gene has CDR1 GTSNPN and CDR2 SVGIG (reference sequence). Germline trimming cut 2 bases from V and 13 bases from J; bases unmatched to any gene: 7. This CDR3 has 11 residues. The CDR3 sequence is CAWSLGQSPYF. DNA of the CDR3: TGTGCCTGGAGTCTGGGACAGTCCCCGTACTTC.

This clonotype was detected many times. The chain is built from TRBV7-3 and TRBJ2-7, with D uncertain. The CDR3 is made up of 14 amino acids. Germline V gene data show CDR1 as SGHTA and CDR2 as FQGTGA. V lost 0 bases and J lost 0, with 6 bases in between. The CDR3 loop is CASSLTSSSYEQYF. The CDR3 DNA is TGTGCCAGCAGCTTAACCAGTAGCTCCTACGAGCAGTACTTC.

This clonotype was picked up many times. The chain couples TRBV20-1 to TRBJ2-7; TRBD2 matches at 7 bases. V shed 3 bases and J 3 bases; nucleotides not matched to a gene: 5. This CDR3 contains 13 residues. CDR1 and CDR2 from the germline V gene are DFQATT and SNEGSKA (reference sequence). The CDR3 DNA is TGCAGTGCTAGGAGCGGGACTAACTACGAGCAGTACTTC. Residues: CSARSGTNYEQYF.

This clonotype was seen repeatedly, ten times or more. The chain is built from TRBV14 and TRBJ2-6, with D perhaps assigned TRBD1 or TRBD2 (5 bases each). Germline CDR1 is SGHDN and CDR2 is FVKESK. The CDR3 runs to 19 residues. Trimming removed 0 bases at V and 0 bases at J, with 15 bases between. The CDR3 DNA is TGTGCCAGCAGCCAAGAACGCCCGGGACCGCACTCTGGGGCCAACGTCCTGACTTTC. Protein sequence: CASSQERPGPHSGANVLTF. Filled out from reference TRBV14 and TRBJ2-6, the complete variable domain reads EAGVTQFPSHSVIEKGQTVTLRCDPISGHDNLYWYRRVMGKEIKFLLHFVKESKQDESGMPNNRFLAERTGGTYSTLKVQPAELEDSGVYFCASSQERPGPHSGANVLTFGAGSRLTVL.

This clonotype came up many times. CDR3 nucleotide sequence: TGCAGTGCCCGGGACAGGGGCTATAGCAATCAGCCCCAGCATTTT. Its protein is CSARDRGYSNQPQHF. V usage is TRBV20-1 and J usage is TRBJ1-5; TRBD1 matches 10 bases. CDR1 DFQATT and CDR2 SNEGSKA come from the germline V gene (reference sequence). There are 15 residues in the CDR3. With 6 bases clipped from V and 0 bases from J, the junction kept 5 bases outside the gene matches.